This paragraph covers one T cell receptor (beta chain) sequence. Clones were read by immunoSEQ multiplex PCR, and TCRdb kept only the in-frame ones, dropping some. The top ten clones hold around 4% of a sample with approximately 230,000 clones, roughly 89% of them seen once. Trimming at V came to 0 bases and at J to 6 bases, leaving 3 bases not matched to a gene. There are 16 residues in the CDR3. Germline V CDR1 and CDR2: SGHRS, YFSETQ. The record originates from a study of blood T cell repertoires in COVID-19. This TCR derives from a woman under 40 who had recovered from COVID-19. The chain employs TRBV5-1 and TRBJ2-3; TRBD2 agrees at 14 bases. The material sequenced was PBMCs or T cells enriched from blood (not recorded which). CDR3 bases: TGCGCCAGCAGCTTGGCGACTAGCGGGAGGGTGGATACGCAGTATTTT. It specifies CASSLATSGRVDTQYF.